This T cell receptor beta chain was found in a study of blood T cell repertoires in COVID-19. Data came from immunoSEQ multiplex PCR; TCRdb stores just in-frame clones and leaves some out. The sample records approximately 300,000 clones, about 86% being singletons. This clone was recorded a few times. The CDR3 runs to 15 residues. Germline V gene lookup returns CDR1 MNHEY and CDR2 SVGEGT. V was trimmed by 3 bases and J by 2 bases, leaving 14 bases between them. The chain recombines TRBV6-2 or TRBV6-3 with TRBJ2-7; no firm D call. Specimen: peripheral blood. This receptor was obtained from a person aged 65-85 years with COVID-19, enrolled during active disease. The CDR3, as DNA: TGTGCCAGCAGTTATCCAGGTTACAGCCCCTACGAGCAGTACTTC. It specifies CASSYPGYSPYEQYF.